The 4 T cell receptor beta chains below come from one sample, sequenced in a study of cytomegalovirus exposure and HLA in healthy donors. In the PCR, 60 Vbeta and 13 Jbeta primers were used. Method: immunoSEQ multiplex PCR; TCRdb's copy keeps in-frame clones and lacks some. The listing records around 100,000 clones. Material: PBMCs. The receptors come from a man aged 25 to 40 in good health and CMV-seronegative.

This chain uses TRBV5-1 with TRBJ1-3; the D is unclear. CDR1 is SGHRS and CDR2 is YFSETQ in the germline V gene. There are 13 residues in the CDR3. With 4 bases removed from V and 0 bases from J, the gap between germline ends came to 5 bases. CDR3 sequence: CASSPLSGNTIYF. The CDR3 DNA reads TGCGCCAGCAGCCCCCTCTCTGGAAACACCATATATTTT.

The chain links TRBV7-2 to TRBJ2-3; possibly TRBD1 for D (6 bases). Germline CDR1 is SGHTA and CDR2 is FQGNSA. V lost 5 bases to trimming and J lost 1 base, with 13 bases between them. The CDR3 runs to 15 residues. CDR3 coding DNA: TGTGCCAGCAGCCCCGGGACATCGCGCACAGATACGCAGTATTTT. Its translation is CASSPGTSRTDTQYF.

The V gene is TRBV2, the J gene TRBJ2-1; D unresolved. In germline, CDR1 is SNHLY, CDR2 FYNNEI. The V end lost 5 bases, the J end lost 8 bases, and 10 bases lay between the germline ends. CDR3 length: 12 amino acids. CDR3 sequence: CASSPSLHEQFF. The DNA of the CDR3 is TGTGCCAGCAGTCCCTCACTACATGAGCAGTTCTTC.

The rearrangement links TRBV4-2 to TRBJ1-1, with 8 positions matching TRBD1. CDR1 and CDR2 from the germline V gene are LGHNA and YNFKEQ. The ends lost 5 bases at V and 4 bases at J; junction bases unmatched: 6. This CDR3 region has 14 residues. The CDR3 DNA follows: TGTGCCAGCAGCAGACAGGGGAGTTCCACTGAAGCTTTCTTT. Encoded protein: CASSRQGSSTEAFF.